The 2 T cell receptor beta chains listed next were all sequenced from one sample in a study of CD8+CD57+ T cells in acquired aplastic anemia. Profiling of TCR beta VDJ combinations and CDR3 sequences used genomic DNA as template. TCRdb fed the reads into MiXCR, producing one record per CDR3 protein. The table includes about 110,000 distinct CDR3 sequences, around 50% detected once. Sequencing was carried out using sorted CD4+, CD8+, or CD8+CD57+ T cells (not recorded which) from PBMCs. The source is a human donor in good health, serving as a control.

This chain connects TRBV7-6 to TRBJ2-3, with TRBD2 matching 12 bases. Germline V gene sequence: CDR1 SGHVS, CDR2 FNYEAQ. Losses at the gene ends were 6 bases for V and 7 bases for J; bases not matched to a gene: 11. The CDR3 extends over 16 amino acids. CDR3 residues: CASSYRLAGEGYTQYF. The CDR3 DNA follows: TGTGCCAGCAGTTACAGACTAGCGGGGGAGGGGTATACGCAGTATTTT.

This clonotype was counted once. The chain is built from TRBV29-1 and TRBJ1-2; TRBD1 matches 8 bases. Trimming removed 2 bases from V and 14 bases from J; junction bases left unmatched: 16. Germline CDR1 is SQVTM and CDR2 is ANQGSEA. The CDR3 has 14 amino acids. DNA of the CDR3: TGCAGCGTTGAACGGCAGGGGGCTAGCTATGACTGTACCTTC. It translates to CSVERQGASYDCTF.